The 32 T cell receptor beta chains below come from one sample, sequenced in a study of T cell responses to AZD1222 COVID-19 vaccine. Assay used: immunoSEQ multiplex PCR; TCRdb lists only in-frame clones, some missing. The sample includes 70,000 or so clones, roughly 91% of them seen just once. The sample in question was peripheral blood, obtained on day 0 of AZD1222 vaccination. These receptors came from an adult in good health.

The chain has TRBV7-2 and TRBJ2-7, with 11 bases fitting TRBD1. The germline V gene has CDR1 SGHTA and CDR2 FQGNSA. The CDR3 spans 14 residues. With V trimmed by 5 bases and J by 2 bases, 2 bases remained unmatched. CDR3 nucleotides: TGTGCCAGCAGCCCGGACAGGGGGCCCTACGAGCAGTACTTC. This translates into CASSPDRGPYEQYF.

This clone was detected once. The chain uses TRBV19 and TRBJ1-5; D not certain. CDR3 length: 13 amino acids. The germline V gene encodes CDR1 LNHDA and CDR2 SQIVND (reference sequence). V lost 7 bases to trimming and J lost 0 bases, with 7 bases between them. CDR3 loop: CASTEGSNQPQHF. CDR3 in DNA: TGTGCCAGTACGGAGGGTAGCAATCAGCCCCAGCATTTT.

V is TRBV30 and J is TRBJ1-4, with D uncertain. CDR1 is GTSNPN, CDR2 SVGIG, per germline (reference sequence). The V end lost 7 bases, the J end lost 0 bases, and 9 bases lay between the germline ends. The CDR3 spans 13 residues. CDR3 bases: TGTGCCTTCTTCCAAACAACTAATGAAAAACTGTTTTTT. It specifies CAFFQTTNEKLFF.

This clone has a handful of counts. This chain joins TRBV4-1 and TRBJ1-6; D gene ambiguous. The CDR3 has 14 amino acids. Germline CDR1 reads MGHRA; CDR2 reads YSYEKL. V lost 1 base to trimming and J lost 5 bases, with 6 bases between them. The DNA for the CDR3 is TGCGCCAGCAGCCAAGGAAACCATAATTCACCCCTCCACTTT. The encoded protein is CASSQGNHNSPLHF.

The gene calls are TRBV18 and TRBJ2-7; 10 positions match TRBD2. Germline trimming cut 0 bases from V and 11 bases from J; bases unmatched to any gene: 7. The CDR3 loop spans 14 amino acids. The germline CDR1 and CDR2 sequences are KGHSH and LQKENI. The CDR3 nucleotides are TGTGCCAGCTCACCACCGGCAGCGGGGGGGCCGAAGTACTTC. This gives the protein CASSPPAAGGPKYF.

This clone was seen only a few times. The gene calls are TRBV12-2 and TRBJ1-1; TRBD1, as called in the table, went unchecked against the DNA. TRBV12-2 is a pseudogene segment. The CDR3 has 15 amino acids. CDR3 amino acids: CASPHLRGSPREAFF. DNA of the CDR3: TGTGCAAGTCCCCATTTAAGGGGCAGCCCTCGTGAAGCTTTCTTT.

The rearrangement uses TRBV18 and TRBJ2-3, with 7 bases that match TRBD2. This CDR3 comprises 14 residues. V trimming: 11 bases; J trimming: 0 bases; junction bases outside the gene matches: 8. The germline gives CDR1 KGHSH, CDR2 LQKENI. The CDR3 DNA reads TGTGCCGCGGCAAGCGGGGATAGCACAGATACGCAGTATTTT. The encoded protein is CAAASGDSTDTQYF.

This rearrangement joins TRBV5-1 to TRBJ1-2, with a tentative D call TRBD1 (6 bases). The V and J ends lost 3 bases and 7 bases respectively, with 16 bases between them. The germline V gene encodes CDR1 SGHRS and CDR2 YFSETQ. This CDR3 spans 14 amino acids. CDR3 DNA: TGCGCCAGCAGCTGGGTATCGGGGGGCTCTGGCTACACCTTC. Its translation: CASSWVSGGSGYTF. Looking up the rest from reference TRBV5-1 and TRBJ1-2 gives the full variable domain: KAGVTQTPRYLIKTRGQQVTLSCSPISGHRSVSWYQQTPGQGLQFLFEYFSETQRNKGNFPGRFSGRQFSNSRSEMNVSTLELGDSALYLCASSWVSGGSGYTFGSGTRLTVV.

The chain is built from TRBV24-1 and TRBJ1-1, with D possibly being TRBD1 (6 bases). The CDR3 extends over 16 amino acids. V lost 4 bases to trimming and J lost 6 bases, with 20 bases between them. Germline CDR1 and CDR2: KGHDR and SFDVKD. This CDR3 is CATSENRVSSPAEAFF. The CDR3 DNA reads as TGTGCCACCAGTGAAAACAGGGTCTCCAGTCCGGCTGAAGCTTTCTTT.

The rearrangement joins TRBV18 to TRBJ1-2, with 10 nucleotides matching TRBD1. V shed 4 bases and J 4 bases; nucleotides not matched to a gene: 12. CDR3 length: 17 residues. In germline, CDR1 is KGHSH, CDR2 LQKENI. CDR3 protein: CASSLAGPGTGAYGYTF. The DNA for the CDR3 is TGTGCCAGCTCACTTGCGGGTCCCGGGACAGGGGCCTATGGCTACACCTTC. Variable domain in full (rest from reference TRBV18 and TRBJ1-2): NAGVMQNPRHLVRRRGQEARLRCSPMKGHSHVYWYRQLPEEGLKFMVYLQKENIIDESGMPKERFSAEFPKEGPSILRIQQVVRGDSAAYFCASSLAGPGTGAYGYTFGSGTRLTVV.

This clone turned up a few times. This rearrangement joins TRBV15 to TRBJ2-7; 12 nucleotides match TRBD1. The V and J ends lost 0 bases and 1 base, in that order; junction bases with no gene match: 4. The CDR3 consists of 17 residues. Germline V gene data show CDR1 as LNHNV and CDR2 as YYDKDF (reference sequence). In nucleotides, the CDR3 is TGTGCCACCAGCAGAGATCGGGACAGGGGGCAATCCTACGAGCAGTACTTC. Amino acids: CATSRDRDRGQSYEQYF.

This chain joins TRBV7-8 and TRBJ1-1; the match to TRBD1 covers 7 bases. The CDR3 runs to 17 residues. In germline, CDR1 is SGHVS, CDR2 FQNEAQ. The V segment lost 4 bases and the J segment 0 bases; nucleotides outside the gene matches: 11. CDR3 region: CASSYRRTGLMNTEAFF. CDR3 in DNA: TGTGCCAGCAGCTACCGCCGGACAGGATTGATGAACACTGAAGCTTTCTTT. Supplemented by reference TRBV7-8 and TRBJ1-1, the full variable domain reads GAGVSQSPRYKVAKRGQDVALRCDPISGHVSLFWYQQALGQGPEFLTYFQNEAQLDKSGLPSDRFFAERPEGSVSTLKIQRTQQEDSAVYLCASSYRRTGLMNTEAFFGQGTRLTVV.

This chain connects TRBV28 to TRBJ1-2; 8 bases map to TRBD1. Germline CDR1 reads MDHEN; CDR2 reads SYDVKM. The trim removed 5 bases at V and 4 bases at J, leaving 6 bases unmatched. CDR3 size: 14 residues. This CDR3 is CASSLRGHVYGYTF. The CDR3 DNA reads as TGTGCCAGCAGTCTCAGGGGGCATGTCTATGGCTACACCTTC.

This clone was recorded only once. The chain couples TRBV5-6 to TRBJ1-6, with D tentatively TRBD1 (5 bases). Trimming took 4 bases from V and 6 from J, leaving 20 bases between them. This CDR3 comprises 17 residues. Germline V gene lookup returns CDR1 SGHDT and CDR2 YYEEEE. CDR3 protein: CASSLGGWGSTNSPLHF. CDR3 DNA sequence: TGTGCCAGCAGCCTCGGAGGCTGGGGGTCGACTAATTCACCCCTCCACTTT.

This clone came up a few times. The CDR3 spells CASSLGPWTTGELFF. CDR3 DNA sequence: TGTGCCAGCAGCTTAGGCCCTTGGACCACCGGGGAGCTGTTTTTT. The chain is built from TRBV7-9 and TRBJ2-2; no clear D gene. The CDR3 covers 15 residues. CDR1 is SEHNR and CDR2 is FQNEAQ in the germline V gene (reference sequence). V lost 1 base and J 4 bases, leaving 10 bases between the germline ends.

The J gene is TRBJ1-6, the V gene TRBV30; 7 nucleotides agree with TRBD1. Trimming at V came to 1 base and at J to 6 bases, leaving 3 bases not matched to a gene. Germline V gene data show CDR1 as GTSNPN and CDR2 as SVGIG (reference sequence). CDR3 length: 14 residues. Here the CDR3 reads CAWSGRQGNSPLHF. The CDR3 region has the DNA TGTGCCTGGAGTGGAAGACAGGGTAATTCACCCCTCCACTTT. Complete variable domain (other parts from reference TRBV30 and TRBJ1-6): SQTIHQWPATLVQPVGSPLSLECTVEGTSNPNLYWYRQAAGRGLQLLFYSVGIGQISSEVPQNLSASRPQDRQFILSSKKLLLSDSGFYLCAWSGRQGNSPLHFGNGTRLTVT.

The rearrangement uses TRBV19 and TRBJ1-2; 8 bases map to TRBD1. Germline-derived CDR1 and CDR2 are LNHDA and SQIVND (reference sequence). The CDR3 loop spans 12 amino acids. V trimming: 9 bases; J trimming: 14 bases; junction bases outside the gene matches: 14. Here the CDR3 DNA reads TGTGCCAGCATGAATTTGGACAGGGCGATTACCTTC. This sequence encodes CASMNLDRAITF.

The CDR3 coding sequence is TGTGCCAGCAGCCGAGGGGACAGGGACCTGCATTTT. Translating gives CASSRGDRDLHF. This chain links TRBV5-4 with TRBJ1-5, with 9 nucleotides matching TRBD1. The CDR3 extends over 12 amino acids. The ends lost 4 bases at V and 15 bases at J; junction bases unmatched: 8. CDR1 and CDR2 (germline): SGHNT, YYREEE (reference sequence).

This sequence joins TRBV19 and TRBJ1-5, with D perhaps TRBD1 (6 bases). This CDR3 has 13 amino acids. The germline CDR1 and CDR2 sequences are LNHDA and SQIVND (reference sequence). V was pared by 5 bases and J by 5 bases, with 10 bases between. In nucleotides, the CDR3 is TGTGCCAGTAGTCCAAACAGGGATCAGCCCCAGCATTTT. This codes for CASSPNRDQPQHF.

The DNA for the CDR3 is TGTGCCAGAAGCTGGGATTGGGACAGGTCTAATGAAAAACTGTTTTTT. This codes for CARSWDWDRSNEKLFF. The chain has TRBV5-3 and TRBJ1-4, with 8 bases fitting TRBD1. TRBV5-3 is noted as an ORF with a role that remains uncertain. The CDR3 covers 16 residues. Losses at the gene ends were 3 bases for V and 3 bases for J; bases not matched to a gene: 7.

V gene TRBV5-8 combines with J gene TRBJ1-5; 11 bases align to TRBD1. The V segment lost 5 bases and the J segment 7 bases; nucleotides outside the gene matches: 8. Germline loops: CDR1 SGHTS, CDR2 YDEGEE. The CDR3 contains 15 residues. The CDR3 is CASSPDRGLRQPQHF. Here the CDR3 DNA reads TGTGCCAGCAGTCCGGACAGGGGGCTGAGACAGCCCCAGCATTTT.

This rearrangement joins TRBV19 to TRBJ2-7; the match to TRBD2 covers 10 bases. From germline, CDR1 is LNHDA and CDR2 SQIVND (reference sequence). The CDR3 runs to 15 residues. J was trimmed by 2 bases and V by 5 bases; bases with no gene match: 6. CDR3: CASSWGLALTYEQYF. CDR3 nucleotides: TGTGCCAGTAGTTGGGGACTAGCGCTTACCTACGAGCAGTACTTC.

This chain connects TRBV4-3 to TRBJ1-6; tentatively, D is TRBD1 (5 bases). This CDR3 spans 17 amino acids. Per germline, CDR1 LGHNA and CDR2 YSLEER. Trimming removed 0 bases at V and 1 base at J, with 10 bases between. The CDR3 nucleotides read TGCGCCAGCAGCCAAGATTCCCCAGGGTCCTATAATTCACCCCTCCACTTT. It codes for CASSQDSPGSYNSPLHF.

V and J are TRBV6-6 and TRBJ1-3; D unclear. The CDR3 runs 14 residues. V was pared by 1 base and J by 4 bases, with 8 bases between. CDR1 and CDR2 from the germline V gene are MNHNY and SVGAGI (reference sequence). CDR3: CASSYFREGNTIYF. The CDR3 DNA is TGTGCCAGCAGTTACTTCAGAGAGGGAAACACCATATATTTT.

The chain combines TRBV29-1 with TRBJ1-1; a weak D match, TRBD1 (5 bases). Trimming took off 4 bases at V and 1 base at J, with 13 bases between the two ends. Per germline, CDR1 SQVTM and CDR2 ANQGSEA. The CDR3 spans 14 residues. DNA for the CDR3: TGCAGCGTTGCCCTAACAGGATCGAACACTGAAGCTTTCTTT. Encoded protein: CSVALTGSNTEAFF.

V usage is TRBV7-8 and J usage is TRBJ1-1; 8 bases fit TRBD1. The junction had 8 bases not matched to a gene; V was cut back by 5 bases and J by 3 bases. Germline V lookup: CDR1 SGHVS, CDR2 FQNEAQ. The CDR3 totals 15 residues. The DNA of the CDR3 is TGTGCCAGCAGCGAGCAGGGGGCATGGGACACTGAAGCTTTCTTT. It is translated as CASSEQGAWDTEAFF.

The CDR3 DNA reads as TGTGCCAGCAGCCAAGGTGACAGGGGTCGTGAAAAACTGTTTTTT. This encodes CASSQGDRGREKLFF. This sequence joins TRBV11-1 and TRBJ1-4; TRBD1 matches 8 bases. CDR3 length equals 15 residues. V gave up 5 bases and J gave up 7 bases; unmatched junction bases: 9. Germline V gives CDR1 SGHAT, CDR2 FQDESV (reference sequence).

This clone was recorded only once. The chain is built from TRBV27 and TRBJ1-2; 7 bases fit TRBD1. Per germline, CDR1 MNHEY and CDR2 SMNVEV (reference sequence). The V gene end was trimmed by 5 bases and the J gene end by 1 base; junction bases not matched to a gene: 7. CDR3 size: 15 residues. This CDR3 is CASSPQGLGNYGYTF. The CDR3 DNA follows: TGTGCCAGCAGTCCACAGGGGTTGGGTAACTATGGCTACACCTTC.

This chain links TRBV2 with TRBJ1-5; D remains unclear. The CDR3 is made up of 13 amino acids. The V and J ends lost 3 bases and 4 bases respectively, with 7 bases between them. CDR1 is SNHLY, CDR2 FYNNEI, per germline. CDR3 DNA: TGTGCCAGCAGTGAGACGACTAATCAGCCCCAGCATTTT. Its protein is CASSETTNQPQHF.

This chain connects TRBV9 to TRBJ1-2, with D unclear. CDR1 is SGDLS, CDR2 YYNGEE, per germline. Trimming removed 1 base from V and 4 bases from J, with 8 bases in between. The CDR3 length is 13 residues. The CDR3 bases are TGTGCCAGCAGCGTAAATGAGGGCTATGGCTACACCTTC. This sequence encodes CASSVNEGYGYTF.

This clone was counted only a few times. The V call is TRBV7-3, the J call TRBJ1-1, with 9 bases matching TRBD1. V gave up 5 bases and J gave up 0 bases; unmatched junction bases: 7. Germline V CDR1 and CDR2: SGHTA, FQGTGA. The CDR3 spans 16 residues. The CDR3 sequence is CASSPTGGSMNTEAFF. The CDR3 DNA is TGTGCCAGCAGCCCCACAGGGGGCTCCATGAACACTGAAGCTTTCTTT.

The chain employs TRBV5-8 and TRBJ2-4, with a weak D call TRBD2 (5 bases). V was trimmed by 3 bases and J by 0 bases, leaving 13 bases between them. Germline lookup yields CDR1 SGHTS and CDR2 YDEGEE. The CDR3 totals 16 residues. CDR3 bases: TGTGCCAGCAGCTCCCGGGGATCAGTAGCCAAAAACATTCAGTACTTC. Its protein product is CASSSRGSVAKNIQYF. Drawing the rest from reference TRBV5-8 and TRBJ2-4, the complete variable domain is EAGVTQSPTHLIKTRGQQATLRCSPISGHTSVYWYQQALGLGLQFLLWYDEGEERNRGNFPPRFSGRQFPNYSSELNVNALELEDSALYLCASSSRGSVAKNIQYFGAGTRLSVL.